This T cell receptor (beta chain) stems from a study of vaccination effects on CD4 cells after COVID-19. Findings and caveats of the study: Late after vaccination, infection- and vaccine-induced clones showed marked clonal contraction. There was only 1 of 255 vaccine-induced clones in healthy vaccinees that cross-reacted with common cold coronaviruses.

A word on this clone: Its cognate antigen is unknown.

Using viral peptide pools, the ViraFEST assay grew out antigen-specific CD4+ T cells prior to sequencing. CD4+ T cell isolation took place after approximately 11 days of culture. None of these healthy vaccinees had been infected with SARS-CoV-2 before vaccination. IL-2 medium supplanted half the medium on days 3 and 7. V was shortened by 0 bases and J by 1 base, with 11 bases between the two germline ends. This CDR3 spans 15 amino acids. In germline, CDR1 is SGDLS, CDR2 YYNGEE. TCRdb's table, derived via immunoSEQ multiplex PCR, lists solely in-frame clones and lacks some. The table has over 45,000 clones, more than 60% seen once; the top ten hold around 17%.

The sequence was collected from a human donor who received a COVID-19 vaccine. V gene TRBV9 combines with J gene TRBJ2-7; a possible D gene is TRBD1 (6 bases). Source: CD4+ T cells from PBMCs cultured with SARS-CoV-2 spike peptides, taken before COVID-19 vaccination. This chain's CDR3 is CASSVGDTSSYEQYF. DNA for the CDR3: TGTGCCAGCAGCGTAGGGGACACATCTTCCTACGAGCAGTACTTC.